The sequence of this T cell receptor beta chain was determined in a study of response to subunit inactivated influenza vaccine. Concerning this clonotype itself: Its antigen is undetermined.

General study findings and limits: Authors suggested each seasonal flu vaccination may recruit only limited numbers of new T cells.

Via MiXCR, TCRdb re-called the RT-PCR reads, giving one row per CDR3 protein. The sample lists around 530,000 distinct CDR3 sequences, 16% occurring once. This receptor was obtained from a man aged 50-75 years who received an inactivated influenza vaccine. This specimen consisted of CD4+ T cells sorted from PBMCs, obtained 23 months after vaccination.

As DNA, the CDR3 is TGTGCCAGCACTCCGGGGGGCTTCTACAATGAGCAGTTCTTC. As protein: CASTPGGFYNEQFF. The chain links TRBV25-1 to TRBJ2-1; D is perhaps TRBD2 (7 bases). V lost 7 bases and J 3 bases, leaving 13 bases between the germline ends. Germline-derived CDR1 and CDR2 are MGHDK and SYGVNS. This CDR3 is 14 amino acids long. The whole variable domain, filled in from reference TRBV25-1 and TRBJ2-1, reads EADIYQTPRYLVIGTGKKITLECSQTMGHDKMYWYQQDPGMELHLIHYSYGVNSTEKGDLSSESTVSRIRTEHFPLTLESARPSHTSQYLCASTPGGFYNEQFFGPGTRLTVL.